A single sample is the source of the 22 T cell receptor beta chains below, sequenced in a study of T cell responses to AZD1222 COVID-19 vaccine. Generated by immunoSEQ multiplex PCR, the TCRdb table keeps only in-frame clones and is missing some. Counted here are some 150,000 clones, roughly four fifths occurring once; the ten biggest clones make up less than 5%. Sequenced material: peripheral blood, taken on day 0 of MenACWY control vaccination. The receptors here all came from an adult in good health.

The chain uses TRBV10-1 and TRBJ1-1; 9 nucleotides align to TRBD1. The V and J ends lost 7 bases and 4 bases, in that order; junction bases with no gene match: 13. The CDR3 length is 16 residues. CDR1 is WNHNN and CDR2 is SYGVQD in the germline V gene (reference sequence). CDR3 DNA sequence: TGCGCCAGCAAAACTAGAACCGGACAGGGGAGCACTGAAGCTTTCTTT. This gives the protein CASKTRTGQGSTEAFF.

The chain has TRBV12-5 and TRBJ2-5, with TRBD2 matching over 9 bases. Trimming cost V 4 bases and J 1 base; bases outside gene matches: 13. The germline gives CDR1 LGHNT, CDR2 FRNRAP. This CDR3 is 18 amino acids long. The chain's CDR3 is CASGSPGLAGKFQETQYF. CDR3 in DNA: TGTGCTAGTGGTTCCCCGGGGCTAGCGGGGAAGTTCCAAGAGACCCAGTACTTC.

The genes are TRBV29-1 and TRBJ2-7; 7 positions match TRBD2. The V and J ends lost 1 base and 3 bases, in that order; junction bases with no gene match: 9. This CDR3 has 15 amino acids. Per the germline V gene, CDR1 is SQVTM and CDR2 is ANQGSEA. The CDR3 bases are TGCAGCGTTGAAGGGGGGAGGGGTCTGAGCTACGAGCAGTACTTC. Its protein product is CSVEGGRGLSYEQYF.

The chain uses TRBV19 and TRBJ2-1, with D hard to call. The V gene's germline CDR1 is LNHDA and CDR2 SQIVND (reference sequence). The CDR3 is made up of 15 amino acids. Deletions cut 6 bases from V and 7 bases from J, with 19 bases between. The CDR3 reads CASRMDRGPRNEQFF. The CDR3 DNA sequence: TGTGCCAGTAGAATGGACCGCGGACCGAGGAATGAGCAGTTCTTC.

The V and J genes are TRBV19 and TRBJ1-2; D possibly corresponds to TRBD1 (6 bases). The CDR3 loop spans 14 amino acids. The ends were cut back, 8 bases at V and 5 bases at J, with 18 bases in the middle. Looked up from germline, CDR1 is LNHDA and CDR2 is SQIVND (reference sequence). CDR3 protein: CASAAAGGSYGYTF. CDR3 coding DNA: TGTGCCAGTGCGGCGGCCGGGGGCTCTTATGGCTACACCTTC.

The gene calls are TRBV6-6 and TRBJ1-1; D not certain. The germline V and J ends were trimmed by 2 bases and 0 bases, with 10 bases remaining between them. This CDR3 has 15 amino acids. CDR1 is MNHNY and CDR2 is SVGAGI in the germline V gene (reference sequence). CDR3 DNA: TGTGCCAGCAGTTACGGTACCACCATGAACACTGAAGCTTTCTTT. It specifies CASSYGTTMNTEAFF.

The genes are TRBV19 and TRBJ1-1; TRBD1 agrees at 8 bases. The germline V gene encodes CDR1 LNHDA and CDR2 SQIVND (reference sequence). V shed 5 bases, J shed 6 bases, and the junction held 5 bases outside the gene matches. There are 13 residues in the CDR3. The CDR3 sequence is CASSDRGGAEAFF. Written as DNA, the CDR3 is TGTGCCAGTAGTGACAGGGGTGGGGCTGAAGCTTTCTTT. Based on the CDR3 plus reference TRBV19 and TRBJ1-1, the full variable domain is DGGITQSPKYLFRKEGQNVTLSCEQNLNHDAMYWYRQDPGQGLRLIYYSQIVNDFQKGDIAEGYSVSREKKESFPLTVTSAQKNPTAFYLCASSDRGGAEAFFGQGTRLTVV.

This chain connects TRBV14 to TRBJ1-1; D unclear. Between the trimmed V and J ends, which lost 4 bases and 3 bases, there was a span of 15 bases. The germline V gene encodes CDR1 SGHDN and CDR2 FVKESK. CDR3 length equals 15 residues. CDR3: CASSPRTFGDTEAFF. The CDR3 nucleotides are TGTGCCAGCAGCCCCAGGACGTTTGGGGACACTGAAGCTTTCTTT.

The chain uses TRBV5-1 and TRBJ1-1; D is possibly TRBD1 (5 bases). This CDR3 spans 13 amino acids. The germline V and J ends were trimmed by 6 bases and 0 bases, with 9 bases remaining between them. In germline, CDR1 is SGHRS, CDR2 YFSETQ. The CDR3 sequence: CASKGWVNTEAFF. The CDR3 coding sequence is TGCGCCAGCAAGGGGTGGGTGAACACTGAAGCTTTCTTT.

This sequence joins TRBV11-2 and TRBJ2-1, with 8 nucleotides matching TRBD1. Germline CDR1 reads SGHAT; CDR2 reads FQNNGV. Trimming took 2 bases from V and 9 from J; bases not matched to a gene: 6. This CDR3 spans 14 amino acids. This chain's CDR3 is CASSLWDRSGEQFF. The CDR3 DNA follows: TGTGCCAGCAGCTTATGGGACAGGTCCGGTGAGCAGTTCTTC.

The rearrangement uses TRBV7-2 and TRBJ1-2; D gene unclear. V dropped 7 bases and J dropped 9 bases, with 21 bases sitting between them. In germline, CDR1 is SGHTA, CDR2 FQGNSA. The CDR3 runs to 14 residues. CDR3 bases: TGTGCCAGCACCAATCCCCTGACATTCCTTAGCTACACCTTC. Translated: CASTNPLTFLSYTF.

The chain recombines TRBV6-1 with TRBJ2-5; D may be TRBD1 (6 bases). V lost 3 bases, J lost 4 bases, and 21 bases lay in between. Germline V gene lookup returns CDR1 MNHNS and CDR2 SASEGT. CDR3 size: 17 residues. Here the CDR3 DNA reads TGTGCCAGCAGTGAGTCCCCGGTGTACAGGGTTTTAGAGACCCAGTACTTC. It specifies CASSESPVYRVLETQYF.

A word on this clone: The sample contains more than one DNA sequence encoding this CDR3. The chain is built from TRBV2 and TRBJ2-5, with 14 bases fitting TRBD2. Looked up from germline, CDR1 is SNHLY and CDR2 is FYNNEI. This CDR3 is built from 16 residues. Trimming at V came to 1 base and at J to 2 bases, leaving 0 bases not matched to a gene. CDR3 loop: CASSEGLAGGQETQYF. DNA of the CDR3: TGTGCCAGCAGTGAAGGACTAGCGGGGGGGCAAGAGACCCAGTACTTC.

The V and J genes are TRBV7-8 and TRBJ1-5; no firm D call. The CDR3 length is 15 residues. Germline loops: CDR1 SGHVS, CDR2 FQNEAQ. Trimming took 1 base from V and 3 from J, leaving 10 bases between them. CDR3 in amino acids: CASSLGEGNNQPQHF. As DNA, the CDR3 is TGTGCCAGCAGCTTAGGTGAAGGGAACAATCAGCCCCAGCATTTT.

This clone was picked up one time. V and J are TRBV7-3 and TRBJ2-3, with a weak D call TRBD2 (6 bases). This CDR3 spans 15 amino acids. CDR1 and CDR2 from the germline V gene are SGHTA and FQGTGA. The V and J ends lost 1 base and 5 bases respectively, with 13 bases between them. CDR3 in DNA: TGTGCCAGCAGCTTAAATGGGCGAGCGGGAGATACGCAGTATTTT. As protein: CASSLNGRAGDTQYF.

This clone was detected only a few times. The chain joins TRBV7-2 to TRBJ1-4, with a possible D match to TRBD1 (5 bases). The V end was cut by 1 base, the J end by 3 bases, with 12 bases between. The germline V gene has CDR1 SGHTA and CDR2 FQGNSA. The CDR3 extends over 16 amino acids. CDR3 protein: CASSLGRAGSNEKLFF. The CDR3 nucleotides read TGTGCCAGCAGCTTAGGAAGGGCAGGGTCTAATGAAAAACTGTTTTTT.

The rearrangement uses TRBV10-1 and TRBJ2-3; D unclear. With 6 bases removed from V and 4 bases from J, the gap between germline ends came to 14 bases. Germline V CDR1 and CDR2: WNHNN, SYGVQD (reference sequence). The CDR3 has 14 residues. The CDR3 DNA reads TGCGCCAGCAGCCCAGAAGCCCTAGCAGATACGCAGTATTTT. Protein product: CASSPEALADTQYF.

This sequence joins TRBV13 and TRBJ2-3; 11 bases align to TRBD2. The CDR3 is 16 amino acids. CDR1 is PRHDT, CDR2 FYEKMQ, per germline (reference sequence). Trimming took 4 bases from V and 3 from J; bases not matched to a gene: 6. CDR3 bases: TGTGCCAGCAGCTACATAGCGGGGGGGCAAACAGATACGCAGTATTTT. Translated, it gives CASSYIAGGQTDTQYF.

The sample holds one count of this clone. CDR3: CASSNGTSGVYNEQFF. In DNA form, the CDR3 reads TGTGCCAGCTCAAATGGGACTAGCGGGGTCTACAATGAGCAGTTCTTC. The J gene is TRBJ2-1, the V gene TRBV18, with 13 nucleotides matching TRBD2. This CDR3 is built from 16 residues. The V gene's germline CDR1 is KGHSH and CDR2 LQKENI. Trimming cost V 5 bases and J 3 bases; bases outside gene matches: 4.

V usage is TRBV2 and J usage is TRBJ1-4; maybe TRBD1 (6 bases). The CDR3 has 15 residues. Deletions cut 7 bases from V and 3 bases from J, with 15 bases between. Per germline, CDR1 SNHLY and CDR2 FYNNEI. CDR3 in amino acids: CASTEARGPNEKLFF. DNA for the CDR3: TGTGCCAGCACCGAAGCCCGGGGGCCTAATGAAAAACTGTTTTTT.

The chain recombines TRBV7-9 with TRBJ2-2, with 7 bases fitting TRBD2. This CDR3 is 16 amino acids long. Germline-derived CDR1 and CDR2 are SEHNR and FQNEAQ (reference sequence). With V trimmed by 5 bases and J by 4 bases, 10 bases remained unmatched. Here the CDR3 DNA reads TGTGCCAGCAGCCCGAGGCGGGGGTCGATCACCGGGGAGCTGTTTTTT. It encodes CASSPRRGSITGELFF.

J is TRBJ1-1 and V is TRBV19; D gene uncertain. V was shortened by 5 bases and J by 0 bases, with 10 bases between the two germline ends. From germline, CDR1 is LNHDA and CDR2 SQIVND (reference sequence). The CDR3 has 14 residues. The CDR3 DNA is TGTGCCAGTAGTCTTGGGGAAGTGAACACTGAAGCTTTCTTT. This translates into CASSLGEVNTEAFF.